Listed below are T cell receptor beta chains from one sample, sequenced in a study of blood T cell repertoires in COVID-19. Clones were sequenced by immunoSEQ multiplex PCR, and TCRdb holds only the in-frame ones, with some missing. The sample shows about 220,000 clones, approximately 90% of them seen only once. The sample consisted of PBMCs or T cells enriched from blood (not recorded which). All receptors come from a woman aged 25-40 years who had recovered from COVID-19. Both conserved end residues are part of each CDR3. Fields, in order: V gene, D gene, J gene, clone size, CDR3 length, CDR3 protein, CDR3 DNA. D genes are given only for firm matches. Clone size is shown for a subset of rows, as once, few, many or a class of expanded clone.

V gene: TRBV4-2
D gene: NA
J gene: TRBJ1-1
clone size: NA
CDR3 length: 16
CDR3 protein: CASSQDLYSMNTEAFF
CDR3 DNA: TGTGCCAGCAGCCAAGATCTTTACAGCATGAACACTGAAGCTTTCTTT

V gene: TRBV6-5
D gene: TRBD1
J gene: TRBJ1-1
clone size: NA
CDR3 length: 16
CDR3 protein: CASSYSWTGVDTEAFF
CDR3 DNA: TGTGCCAGCAGTTATTCTTGGACAGGGGTCGACACTGAAGCTTTCTTT

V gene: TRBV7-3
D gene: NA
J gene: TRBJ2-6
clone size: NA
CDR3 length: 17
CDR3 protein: CASSLSYPGDGANVLTF
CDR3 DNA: TGTGCCAGCAGCTTATCCTATCCAGGGGATGGGGCCAACGTCCTGACTTTC

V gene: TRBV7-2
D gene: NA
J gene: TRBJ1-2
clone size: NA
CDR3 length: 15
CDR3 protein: CASSLDRSVIYGYTF
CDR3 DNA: TGTGCCAGCAGCTTAGACAGGAGCGTTATCTATGGCTACACCTTC

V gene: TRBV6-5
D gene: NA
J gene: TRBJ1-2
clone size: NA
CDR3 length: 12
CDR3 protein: CASFKGVRGYTF
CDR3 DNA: TGTGCCAGCTTTAAAGGGGTTAGAGGCTACACCTTC

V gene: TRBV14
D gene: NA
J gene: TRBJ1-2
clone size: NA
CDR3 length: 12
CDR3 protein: CASSRRGYGYTF
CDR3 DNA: TGTGCCAGCAGCCGCCGGGGGTATGGCTACACCTTC

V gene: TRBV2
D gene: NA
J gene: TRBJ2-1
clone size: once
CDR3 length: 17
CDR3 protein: CASSVSALAFSYNEQFF
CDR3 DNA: TGTGCCAGCAGTGTTTCGGCGCTAGCGTTCTCCTACAATGAGCAGTTCTTC

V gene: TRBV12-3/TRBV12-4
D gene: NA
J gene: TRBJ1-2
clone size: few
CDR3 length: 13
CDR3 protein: CASSLRTGDGYTF
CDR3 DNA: TGTGCCAGCAGTTTACGTACAGGAGATGGCTACACCTTC

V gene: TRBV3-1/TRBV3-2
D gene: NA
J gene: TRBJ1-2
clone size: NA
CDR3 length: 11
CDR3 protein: CASSQEFWQTF
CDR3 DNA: TGTGCCAGCAGCCAAGAGTTCTGGCAGACCTTC

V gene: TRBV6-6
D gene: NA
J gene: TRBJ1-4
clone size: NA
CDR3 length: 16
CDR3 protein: CASSYLFPQGGEKLFF
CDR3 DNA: TGTGCCAGCAGTTACTTATTCCCACAGGGCGGTGAAAAACTGTTTTTT

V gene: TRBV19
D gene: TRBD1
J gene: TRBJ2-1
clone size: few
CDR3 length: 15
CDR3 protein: CASMRDRGSYNEQFF
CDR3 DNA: TGTGCCAGTATGAGGGACAGGGGGTCCTACAATGAGCAGTTCTTC

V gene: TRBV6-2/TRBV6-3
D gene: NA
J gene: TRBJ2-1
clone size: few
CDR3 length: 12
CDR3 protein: CASSYLYNEQFF
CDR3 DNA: TGTGCCAGCAGTTACCTTTACAATGAGCAGTTCTTC

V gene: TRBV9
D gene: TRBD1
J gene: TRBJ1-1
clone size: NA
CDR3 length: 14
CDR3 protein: CASSPPDRVVEAFF
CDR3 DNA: TGTGCCAGCAGCCCACCGGACAGGGTTGTTGAAGCTTTCTTT

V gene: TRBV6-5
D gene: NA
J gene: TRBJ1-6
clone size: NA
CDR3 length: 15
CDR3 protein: CASSPMGQPNSPLHF
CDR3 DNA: TGTGCCAGCAGCCCCATGGGGCAGCCTAATTCACCCCTCCACTTT

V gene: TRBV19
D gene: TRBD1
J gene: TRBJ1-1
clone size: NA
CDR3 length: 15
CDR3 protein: CASRETTGGHTEAFF
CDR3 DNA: TGTGCCAGTAGGGAAACGACAGGGGGGCACACTGAAGCTTTCTTT